This TCR beta chain was captured by sequencing in a study of CD8 T cells in Susac syndrome (dated by TCRdb to between 2018 and 2021). Notes on the research overall: Repertoire sequencing was used to test whether CD8+ T cell activation and differentiation in Susac syndrome was antigen driven. On the study overall, not on this receptor specifically: The number of individuals in the TCR sequencing and HLA analysis was recognized as being relatively small.

As concerns this clonotype: No antigen is known for it. Per-nucleotide qualities are absent, and no much larger clonotype sits a single base away.

RNA was extracted with the RNeasy kit and about 0.5 to 1 ug was reverse transcribed using random hexamers. The immunoSEQ multiplex PCR assay, which covers 54 Vbeta and 13 Jbeta segments, was used to amplify TCR beta CDR3 regions. PCR amplification bias was corrected using a synthetic template baseline for primer optimization and computational correction. Processing in the source paper ran as follows. Reads were annotated to V, D and J genes according to IMGT and were analyzed with immunoSEQ Analyzer, with only productive sequences retained. To calculate clonality, Shannon entropy was normalized by log2 of the number of productive unique sequences and then subtracted from one. For each patient and control, public and private clones were evaluated within the 100 most prevalent clones. A clone was defined as Susac-specific if it was absent from the healthy and MS cohorts, from approximately 980 published viral clones and from other ImmuneACCESS disease sequences. TCRdb's own reprocessing of the public reads used fastp at Q25 and MiXCR and kept productive beta chains. A single entry per CDR3 protein holds the most common genes and DNA from its merged rows. The V and J calls were determined by TCRdb, not by the authors. The sample data list around 69,000 distinct CDR3 sequences, and 95% to 96% of these were observed just once. The ten biggest clones cover 0.095% to 0.12% of the sample.

High-throughput TCR beta sequencing profiled peripheral blood CD8+ and CD4+ T cells from healthy donors, Susac syndrome patients and multiple sclerosis patients. The multiple sclerosis controls were treatment-naive patients who had stable or active relapsing-remitting disease and met the revised McDonald criteria. Bulk CD8+ and CD4+ T cells were purified magnetically by negative isolation, whereas CD8+ TEMRA cells were enriched by FACS. Blood was drawn into EDTA tubes, processed within 24 hours, and PBMCs were isolated by density gradient centrifugation. PBMCs intended for TCR sequencing were cryopreserved in liquid nitrogen and were subsequently thawed in a 37 degrees C water bath. A purity of at least 90% was achieved for sorted or isolated CD4+, CD8+ and CD8+ TEMRA cells. CDR1 and CDR2 were assigned from the germline V gene (reference sequence) as DFQATT and SNEGSKA. Inclusive of the bounding cysteine and phenylalanine, the CDR3 is 12 residues long. The kept DNA is CDR3 alone, 36 bases in frame from the first base. V lost 5 bases and J lost 0 bases; the stretch between them is 7 bases long.

This sequence originates from a human donor with multiple sclerosis. Here the chain combines TRBV20-1 and TRBJ2-5; D gene: possibly TRBD2, on 5 matching bases. The sequenced material came from CD4+ T cells from PBMCs. The CDR3 here reads CSALTNQETQYF. The nucleotide sequence is given as TGCAGTGCTTTGACTAACCAAGAGACCCAGTACTTC.